This TCR beta chain was sequenced in a study of CD8+ T cells in alopecia areata (dated by TCRdb to about 2018). General notes on the study: The treated patients, all with moderate-to-severe alopecia areata, were enrolled in an open-label pilot trial of oral tofacitinib given at 5 to 10 mg twice daily. Tofacitinib was given for 6 to 18 months, followed by 6 months of follow-up off drug to assess delayed response and recurrence. Biopsies were taken from tofacitinib-treated patients at baseline and again at 4 and 24 weeks into treatment, and several of those patients also had a later scalp biopsy. TCRbeta CDR3 regions were amplified by immunoSEQ multiplex PCR with 35 Vbeta forward and 13 Jbeta reverse primers. Scalp tissue and sorted CD4+ and CD8+ peripheral blood T cells from patchy and totalis/universalis alopecia areata patients and from healthy controls were covered by human TCRbeta sequencing. For the treated patients, the SALT score, which quantifies what percentage of scalp surface area is affected, served as the measure of disease severity. The study used high-throughput TCRbeta sequencing to examine T cell clonal expansion in alopecia areata, in both the C3H/HeJ mouse model and human patients. Clonality in the scalp was compared among normal scalp (n=4), patchy alopecia areata scalp (n=8), and alopecia totalis/universalis scalp (n=8). The RNA source kit depended on sample type: the PAXgene miRNA kit for fixed scalp, the miRNeasy kit for PBMCs, and the RNeasy kit for mouse skin. What the authors observed across the whole study: Tofacitinib significantly lowered scalp clonality and the number of expanded CD8+ clones among the top 100 scalp clones. Because the treated cohort was small and had only one nonresponder, larger studies are needed to examine links between baseline CD8+ expansion and response. TCR sequences shared between patients were less clear than in mice, possibly partly because of HLA diversity in the patient population. Higher clonality and more expanded CD8+ clones were observed in lesional scalp than in normal scalp, particularly in alopecia totalis/universalis, a finding suggestive of antigenic drive. During tofacitinib treatment, many expanded lesional clones stuck around in both scalp and blood, and this persistence may partly explain why relapse happens after treatment is stopped. Resident alphabeta T cells in normal human skin are also sequenced, complicating scalp TCR repertoire analysis, unlike mouse skin dominated by gammadelta T cells.

Worth noting for this clone: Its recognized antigen is unknown. No per-base quality is available; no much larger clone lies one base away.

Reading the label with the study, this specimen's time point is: about 25 weeks on oral tofacitinib. Interpreted using the paper, the treatment or condition label stands for: oral pan-JAK inhibitor, 5-10 mg twice daily. Lesional scalp punch biopsies and peripheral blood were collected from alopecia areata patients. After PBMCs were isolated by density centrifugation and stained for CD3, CD4 and CD8, a FACSAria was used to sort CD4+ and CD8+ T cells. Receptor amplification or capture employed the immunoSEQ multiplex PCR assay. For TCR sequencing, RNA was extracted from every sample and reverse transcribed into cDNA to serve as template. SuperScript III was used to make first-strand cDNA, primed with a 2:1 mix of oligo-dT and random hexamers. A synthetic immune receptor repertoire was used to gauge amplification bias, and whatever bias remained was removed computationally. Per the authors' processing: Raw reads were preprocessed for error removal, and CDR3 was defined according to IMGT conventions as running from the conserved cysteine to phenylalanine. Clonality was computed by normalizing Shannon entropy by log2 of the number of productive unique TCRs and subtracting the result from 1. Whether scalp clones were CD4 or CD8 was inferred by matching scalp TCRbeta sequences against CD4 and CD8 repertoires sorted from blood. Here the immuneACCESS table is served through TCRdb, limited to in-frame sequences with V and J called. Missing clones are a known gap in these copies; in checked studies unresolved V genes cover under half, and the rest lacks a known reason. The V and J calls and clone size were taken over from that table, and D and trimming were inferred from the DNA. The sample profile shows about 200,000 clones; 58% of them were found once. In total, the top ten clones hold 5.5% of the sample.

Its CDR3 holds 13 amino acids, cysteine through phenylalanine. The entry retains the CDR3 DNA only, 39 bases that are in frame from base 1. V loses 3 bases, J loses 2 bases, and the germline ends lie 8 bases apart. CDR1 SGHRS and CDR2 YFSETQ were looked up in the germline V gene. The TCR was taken from a human donor with alopecia areata. This chain is built from TRBV5-1 and TRBJ2-5; the D gene identity is not certain. The sample in question was CD4+ T cells sorted from blood, obtained at week 24, from a patient treated with tofacitinib. The CDR3 has the sequence CASSSARQETQYF. Here is the DNA: TGCGCCAGCAGCTCGGCTCGACAAGAGACCCAGTACTTC.